The 2 T cell receptor beta chains in this list originate from one sample, sequenced in a study of T cell responses to AZD1222 COVID-19 vaccine. The assay was immunoSEQ multiplex PCR, and TCRdb's table has in-frame clones only and misses some. The data show around 100,000 clones, approximately 87% seen once. Here the sequenced sample was peripheral blood, taken on day 0 of AZD1222 vaccination. Receptors were obtained from an adult in good health.

The V and J genes are TRBV19 and TRBJ2-7, with D possibly being TRBD1 or TRBD2 (5 bases each). V lost 3 bases and J 0 bases, leaving 12 bases between the germline ends. In germline, CDR1 is LNHDA, CDR2 SQIVND (reference sequence). This CDR3 region has 15 residues. The CDR3 protein is CASSILGTSSYEQYF. CDR3 nucleotide sequence: TGTGCCAGTAGTATTTTGGGGACGTCCTCCTACGAGCAGTACTTC.

This sequence joins TRBV18 and TRBJ1-5; no firm D call. The CDR3 runs to 13 residues. Looked up from germline, CDR1 is KGHSH and CDR2 is LQKENI. Between the trimmed V and J ends, which lost 2 bases and 3 bases, there was a span of 5 bases. The CDR3 sequence is CASSPEFNQPQHF. The CDR3 nucleotides read TGTGCCAGCTCACCAGAATTCAATCAGCCCCAGCATTTT. Based on the CDR3 plus reference TRBV18 and TRBJ1-5, the full variable domain is NAGVMQNPRHLVRRRGQEARLRCSPMKGHSHVYWYRQLPEEGLKFMVYLQKENIIDESGMPKERFSAEFPKEGPSILRIQQVVRGDSAAYFCASSPEFNQPQHFGDGTRLSIL.